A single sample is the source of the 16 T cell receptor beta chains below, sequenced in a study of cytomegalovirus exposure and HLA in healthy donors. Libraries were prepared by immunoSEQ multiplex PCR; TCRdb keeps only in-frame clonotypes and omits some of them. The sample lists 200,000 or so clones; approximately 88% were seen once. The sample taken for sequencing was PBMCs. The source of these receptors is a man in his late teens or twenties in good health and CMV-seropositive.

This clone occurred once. CDR3 sequence: CASTPQVISYEQYF. DNA of the CDR3: TGTGCCAGCACCCCCCAGGTGATCTCCTACGAGCAGTACTTC. This chain links TRBV6-6 with TRBJ2-7; D remains ambiguous. With 7 bases removed from V and 0 bases from J, the gap between germline ends came to 13 bases. This CDR3 comprises 14 residues. The germline CDR1 and CDR2 sequences are MNHNY and SVGAGI (reference sequence).

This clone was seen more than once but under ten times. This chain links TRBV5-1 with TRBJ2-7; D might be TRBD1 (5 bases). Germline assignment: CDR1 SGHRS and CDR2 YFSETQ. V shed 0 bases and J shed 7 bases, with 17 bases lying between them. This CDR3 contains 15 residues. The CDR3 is CASSLDTGRVREQYF. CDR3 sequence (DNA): TGCGCCAGCAGCTTGGATACGGGCAGGGTTAGGGAGCAGTACTTC.

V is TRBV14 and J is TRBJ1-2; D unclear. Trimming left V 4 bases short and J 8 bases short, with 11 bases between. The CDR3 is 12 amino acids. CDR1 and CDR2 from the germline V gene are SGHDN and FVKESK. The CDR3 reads CASSPTGLGYTF. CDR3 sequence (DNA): TGTGCCAGCAGCCCCACGGGGTTGGGCTACACCTTC.

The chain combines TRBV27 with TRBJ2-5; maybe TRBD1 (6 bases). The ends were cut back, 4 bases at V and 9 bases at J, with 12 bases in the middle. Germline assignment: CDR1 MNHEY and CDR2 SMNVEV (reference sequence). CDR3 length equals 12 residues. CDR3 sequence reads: CASSSGEKAQYF. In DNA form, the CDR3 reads TGTGCCAGCAGTTCAGGGGAAAAGGCCCAGTACTTC.

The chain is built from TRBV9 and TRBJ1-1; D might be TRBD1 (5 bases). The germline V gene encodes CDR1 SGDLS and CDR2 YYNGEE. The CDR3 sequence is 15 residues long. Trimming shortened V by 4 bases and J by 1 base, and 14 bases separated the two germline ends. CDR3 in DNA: TGTGCCAGCAGCCTATCCGGGGGAACGAACACTGAAGCTTTCTTT. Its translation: CASSLSGGTNTEAFF.

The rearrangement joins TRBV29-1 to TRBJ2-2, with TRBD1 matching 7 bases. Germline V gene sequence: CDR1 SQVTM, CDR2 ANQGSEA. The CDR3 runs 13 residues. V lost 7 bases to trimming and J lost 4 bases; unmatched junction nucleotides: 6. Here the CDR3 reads CSATAGGTGELFF. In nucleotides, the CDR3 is TGCAGCGCCACTGCAGGGGGCACCGGGGAGCTGTTTTTT.

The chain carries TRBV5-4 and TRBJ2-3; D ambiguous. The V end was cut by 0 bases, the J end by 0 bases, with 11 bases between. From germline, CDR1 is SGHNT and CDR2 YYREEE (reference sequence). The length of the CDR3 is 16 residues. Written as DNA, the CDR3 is TGTGCCAGCAGCTTGGCCGCGGCCCCTAGCACAGATACGCAGTATTTT. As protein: CASSLAAAPSTDTQYF.

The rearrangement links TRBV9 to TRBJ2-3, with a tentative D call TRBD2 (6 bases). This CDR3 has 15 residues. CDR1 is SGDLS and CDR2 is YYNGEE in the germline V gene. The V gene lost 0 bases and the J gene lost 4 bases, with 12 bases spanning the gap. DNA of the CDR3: TGTGCCAGCAGCGTAGGGCGGGACGGAGCAGATACGCAGTATTTT. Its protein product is CASSVGRDGADTQYF.

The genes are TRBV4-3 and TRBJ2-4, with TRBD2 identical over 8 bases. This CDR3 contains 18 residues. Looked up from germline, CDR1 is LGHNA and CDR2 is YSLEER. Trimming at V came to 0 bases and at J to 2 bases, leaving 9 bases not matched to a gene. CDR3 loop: CASSQDIIRGGTKNIQYF. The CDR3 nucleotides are TGCGCCAGCAGCCAAGATATCATACGGGGGGGTACCAAAAACATTCAGTACTTC.

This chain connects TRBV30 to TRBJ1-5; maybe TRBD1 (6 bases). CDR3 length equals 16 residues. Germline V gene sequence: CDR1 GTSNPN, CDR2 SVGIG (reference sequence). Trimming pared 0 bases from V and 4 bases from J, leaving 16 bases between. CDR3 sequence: CAWSVPAQGPNQPQHF. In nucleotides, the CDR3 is TGTGCCTGGAGTGTCCCCGCCCAGGGGCCGAATCAGCCCCAGCATTTT.

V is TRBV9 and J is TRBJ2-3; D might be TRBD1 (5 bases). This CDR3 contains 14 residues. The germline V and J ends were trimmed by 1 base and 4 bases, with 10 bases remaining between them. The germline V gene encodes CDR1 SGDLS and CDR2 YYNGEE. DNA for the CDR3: TGTGCCAGCAGCGTACAGCCAGGGTCAGATACGCAGTATTTT. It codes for CASSVQPGSDTQYF.

The CDR3 spells CASSVVSGSYNEQFF. Written as DNA, the CDR3 is TGTGCCAGCAGCGTAGTAAGCGGTTCCTACAATGAGCAGTTCTTC. The chain uses TRBV9 and TRBJ2-1, with D perhaps matching TRBD2 (5 bases). V lost 0 bases and J lost 1, with 8 bases in between. This CDR3 has 15 amino acids. Germline values: CDR1 SGDLS, CDR2 YYNGEE.

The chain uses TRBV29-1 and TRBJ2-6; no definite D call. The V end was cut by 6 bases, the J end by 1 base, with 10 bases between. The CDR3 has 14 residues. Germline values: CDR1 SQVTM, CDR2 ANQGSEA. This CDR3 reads CSVFDTSGANVLTF. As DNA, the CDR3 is TGCAGCGTCTTTGATACATCTGGGGCCAACGTCCTGACTTTC.

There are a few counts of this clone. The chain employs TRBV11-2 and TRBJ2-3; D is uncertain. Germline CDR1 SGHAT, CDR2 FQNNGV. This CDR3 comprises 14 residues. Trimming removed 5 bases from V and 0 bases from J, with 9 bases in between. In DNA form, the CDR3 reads TGTGCCAGCAGCGCCTCACTTAGCACAGATACGCAGTATTTT. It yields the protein CASSASLSTDTQYF.

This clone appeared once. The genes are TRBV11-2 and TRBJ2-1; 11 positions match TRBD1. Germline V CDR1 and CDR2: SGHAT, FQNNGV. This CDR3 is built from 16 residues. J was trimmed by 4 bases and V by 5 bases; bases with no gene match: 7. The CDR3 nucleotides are TGTGCCAGCAGCACCCAGGGACAGGGGGTGTACAATGAGCAGTTCTTC. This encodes CASSTQGQGVYNEQFF.

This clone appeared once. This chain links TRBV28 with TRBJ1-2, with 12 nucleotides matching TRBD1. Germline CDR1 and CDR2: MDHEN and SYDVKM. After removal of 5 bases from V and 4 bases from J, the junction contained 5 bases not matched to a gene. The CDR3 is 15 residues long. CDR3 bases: TGTGCCAGCAGTGGGGGGGGACAGGGGGCCTATGGCTACACCTTC. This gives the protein CASSGGGQGAYGYTF.